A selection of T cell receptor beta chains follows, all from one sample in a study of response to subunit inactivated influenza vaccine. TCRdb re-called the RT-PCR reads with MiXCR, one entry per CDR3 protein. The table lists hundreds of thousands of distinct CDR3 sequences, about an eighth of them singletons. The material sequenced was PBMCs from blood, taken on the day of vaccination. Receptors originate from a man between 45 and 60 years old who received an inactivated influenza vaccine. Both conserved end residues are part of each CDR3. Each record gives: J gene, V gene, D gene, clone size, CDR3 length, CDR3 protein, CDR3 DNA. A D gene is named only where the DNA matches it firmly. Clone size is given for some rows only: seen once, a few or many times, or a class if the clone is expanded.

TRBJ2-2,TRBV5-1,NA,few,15,CASSLVQGDTGELFF,TGCGCCAGCAGCTTGGTTCAGGGAGACACCGGGGAGCTGTTTTTT
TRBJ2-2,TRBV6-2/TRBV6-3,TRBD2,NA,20,CASSYSMYRLAASNTGELFF,TGTGCCAGCAGTTACTCGATGTACCGACTAGCGGCTTCGAACACCGGGGAGCTGTTTTTT
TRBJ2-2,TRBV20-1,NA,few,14,CSAPYKTHTGELFF,TGCAGTGCTCCCTATAAAACACACACCGGGGAGCTGTTTTTT
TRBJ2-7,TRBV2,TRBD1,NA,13,CAGAGTGRYEQYF,TGTGCCGGCGCCGGGACAGGCCGCTACGAGCAGTACTTC
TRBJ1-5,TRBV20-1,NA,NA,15,CSARHPGALNQPQHF,TGCAGTGCTAGGCACCCGGGGGCCCTCAATCAGCCCCAGCATTTT
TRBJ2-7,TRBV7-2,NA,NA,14,CASSFRRSSYEQYF,TGTGCCAGCAGCTTTAGGCGGAGCTCCTACGAGCAGTACTTC
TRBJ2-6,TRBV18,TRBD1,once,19,CASSPQPGQGATGANVLTF,TGTGCCAGCTCACCTCAACCGGGACAGGGCGCGACTGGGGCCAACGTCCTGACTTTC
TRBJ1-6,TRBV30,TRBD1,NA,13,CAHTGQPNSPLHF,TGTGCCCACACGGGACAGCCCAATTCACCCCTCCACTTT
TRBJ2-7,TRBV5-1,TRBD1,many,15,CASSLKGQGSYEQYF,TGCGCCAGCAGCTTAAAGGGACAGGGGTCCTACGAGCAGTACTTC
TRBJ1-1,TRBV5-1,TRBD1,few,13,CATKYRGDTEAFF,TGCGCCACCAAATACAGGGGAGACACTGAAGCTTTCTTT
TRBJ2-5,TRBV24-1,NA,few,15,CATSDSVATGETQYF,TGTGCCACCAGTGATTCGGTAGCGACCGGGGAGACCCAGTACTTC
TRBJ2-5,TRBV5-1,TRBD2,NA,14,CAVPAGGRTETQYF,TGCGCCGTCCCGGCGGGGGGGCGCACAGAGACCCAGTACTTC
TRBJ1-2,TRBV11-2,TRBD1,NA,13,CASSPDRAGGYTF,TGTGCCAGCAGCCCGGACAGGGCGGGGGGCTACACCTTC
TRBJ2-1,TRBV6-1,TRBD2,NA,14,CASGRGGRLDEQFF,TGTGCCAGCGGGCGGGGGGGCCGGTTAGATGAGCAGTTCTTC
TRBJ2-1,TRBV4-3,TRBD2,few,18,CASSQESLAGGRHNEQFF,TGCGCCAGCAGCCAAGAATCTTTAGCAGGCGGGAGGCACAATGAGCAGTTCTTC
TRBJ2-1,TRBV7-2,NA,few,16,CASITGEGANYNEQFF,TGTGCCAGCATCACGGGGGAGGGGGCCAACTACAATGAGCAGTTCTTC
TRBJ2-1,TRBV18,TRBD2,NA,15,CASSPRGGSWNEQFF,TGTGCCAGCTCACCACGGGGCGGGAGTTGGAATGAGCAGTTCTTC
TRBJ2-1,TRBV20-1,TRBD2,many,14,CSASGGEVYNEQFF,TGCAGTGCTAGCGGGGGGGAGGTCTACAATGAGCAGTTCTTC
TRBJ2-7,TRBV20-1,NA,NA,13,CSARAGGFHEQYF,TGCAGTGCTAGAGCCGGGGGTTTCCACGAGCAGTACTTC
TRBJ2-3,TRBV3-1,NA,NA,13,CASGDPTADTQYF,TGTGCCAGCGGTGACCCAACCGCAGATACGCAGTATTTT
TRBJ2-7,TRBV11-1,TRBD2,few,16,CASSYPGTSGSYEQYF,TGTGCCAGCAGCTACCCCGGGACTAGCGGTTCGTACGAGCAGTACTTC
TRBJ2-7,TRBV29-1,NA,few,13,CSVEQPGRYEQYF,TGCAGCGTTGAACAGCCGGGGCGGTACGAGCAGTACTTC
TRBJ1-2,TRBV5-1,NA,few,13,CASSLDFGVGYTF,TGCGCCAGCAGCTTGGATTTCGGAGTTGGCTACACCTTC
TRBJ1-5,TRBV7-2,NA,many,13,CASSLAPDQPQHF,TGTGCCAGCAGCTTAGCACCAGATCAGCCCCAGCATTTT
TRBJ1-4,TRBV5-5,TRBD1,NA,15,CASSLEDRGWEKLFF,TGTGCCAGCAGCTTGGAGGACAGGGGTTGGGAAAAACTGTTTTTT
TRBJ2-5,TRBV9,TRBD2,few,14,CASSVSSGQETQYF,TGTGCCAGCAGCGTATCTAGCGGCCAAGAGACCCAGTACTTC
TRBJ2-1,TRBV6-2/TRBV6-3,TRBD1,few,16,CASSQASDRVFNEQFF,TGTGCCAGCAGTCAGGCTTCCGACAGGGTTTTTAATGAGCAGTTCTTC